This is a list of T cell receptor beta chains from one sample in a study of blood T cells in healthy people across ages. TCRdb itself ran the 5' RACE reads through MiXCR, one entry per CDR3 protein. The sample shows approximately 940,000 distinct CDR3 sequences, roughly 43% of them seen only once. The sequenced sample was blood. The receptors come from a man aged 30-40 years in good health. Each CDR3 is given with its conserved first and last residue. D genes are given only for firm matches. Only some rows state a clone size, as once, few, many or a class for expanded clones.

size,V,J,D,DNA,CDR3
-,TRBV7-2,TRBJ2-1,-,TGTGCCAGCAGCCCATCTGGGGGCTCCTACAAGGAGCAGTTCTTC,CASSPSGGSYKEQFF
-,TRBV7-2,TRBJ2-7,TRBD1,TGTGCCAGCAGCTTAGGCCCGACAGGGTTCGACGAGCAGTACTTC,CASSLGPTGFDEQYF
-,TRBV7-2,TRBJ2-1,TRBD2,TGTGCCAGCAGAACCACTAGCGGGGGGGACAATGAGCAGTTCTTC,CASRTTSGGDNEQFF
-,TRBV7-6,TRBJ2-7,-,TGTGCCAGCAGCCCCCGTGCAGGGGTTATCTCCTACGAGCAGTACTTC,CASSPRAGVISYEQYF
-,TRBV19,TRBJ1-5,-,TGTGCCAGTGGGAGTACGACGGGGAGGAAGCCCCAGCATTTT,CASGSTTGRKPQHF
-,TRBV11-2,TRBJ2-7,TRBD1,TGTGCCAGCAGCCCTGGGCGGACAGGGGCGATCCACGAGCAGTACTTC,CASSPGRTGAIHEQYF
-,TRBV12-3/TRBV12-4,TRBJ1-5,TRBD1,TGTGCCAGCACCGCGACAGGGGAGTTGATCGGTCAGCCCCAGCATTTT,CASTATGELIGQPQHF
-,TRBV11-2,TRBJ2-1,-,TGTGCCAGCAGCTTAAGCGGGCAGGGCGGTATCAATGAGCAGTTCTTC,CASSLSGQGGINEQFF
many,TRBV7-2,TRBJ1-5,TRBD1,TGTGCCAGCAGTTTAGTAGGGGGCAGCAATCAGCCCCAGCATTTT,CASSLVGGSNQPQHF
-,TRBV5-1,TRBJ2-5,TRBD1,TGCGCCAGCAGCGACCGGGACAGGAGCCTCTCCTACAATGAGCAGTACTTC,CASSDRDRSLSYNEQYF
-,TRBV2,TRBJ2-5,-,TGTGCCAGCAGGCTGGCATATGAGCAGTACTTC,CASRLAYEQYF
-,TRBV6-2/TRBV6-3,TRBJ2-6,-,TGTGCCAGCAGTTACTCGAGCACACCGAGGGCCAACGTCCTGACTTTC,CASSYSSTPRANVLTF
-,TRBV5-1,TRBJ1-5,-,TGCGCCAGCAGCCCGTCAGGGTGGGGCCAGAGTCAGCCCCAGCATTTT,CASSPSGWGQSQPQHF
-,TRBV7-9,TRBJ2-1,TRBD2,TGTGCCAGCAGCGGTAGCGGGGGGCAGGATGAGCAGTTCTTC,CASSGSGGQDEQFF
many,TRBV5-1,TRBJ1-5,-,TGCGCCAGCAGCTTGAGCGGCAGCCTTAATCAGCCCCAGCATTTT,CASSLSGSLNQPQHF
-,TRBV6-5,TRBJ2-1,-,TGTGCCAGCAGTTCCGGCCGACAGGGAGGGAATGAGCAGTTCTTC,CASSSGRQGGNEQFF
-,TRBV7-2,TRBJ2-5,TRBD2,TGTGCCAGCAGCCCAGGGACTAGCGGCCTCCAAGAGACCCAGTACTTC,CASSPGTSGLQETQYF
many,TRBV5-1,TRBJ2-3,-,TGCGCCAGCTATCCAGACACAGGGATTAGAACAGATACGCAGTATTTT,CASYPDTGIRTDTQYF
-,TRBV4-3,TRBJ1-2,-,TGCGCCAGCAGCCCAAATTCGGGACAAGGGGCCTTTGGCTGCACCTTC,CASSPNSGQGAFGCTF
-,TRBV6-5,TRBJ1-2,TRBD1,TGTGCCAGCAGGGGACAGGGGATTTCGGCAGGCTACACCTTC,CASRGQGISAGYTF
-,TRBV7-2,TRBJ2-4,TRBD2,TGTGCCAGCAGCCACGACCCTAGCGGGACCAGACGGGCCAAAAACATTCAGTACTTC,CASSHDPSGTRRAKNIQYF
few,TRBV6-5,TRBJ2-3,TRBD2,TGTGCCAGCAGTTACCGACCGACTAGCACCCATGGGGGAAGGAGCACAGATACGCAGTATTTT,CASSYRPTSTHGGRSTDTQYF
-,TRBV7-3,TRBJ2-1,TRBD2,TGTGCCAGCAGCTTAACCGGCGGGGGGGCTTACAATGAGCAGTTCTTC,CASSLTGGGAYNEQFF
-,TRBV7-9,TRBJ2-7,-,TGTGCCAGCAGCTCGGACAGGGAGGGCTACGAGCAGTACTTC,CASSSDREGYEQYF
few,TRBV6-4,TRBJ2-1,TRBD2,TGTGCCAGCAGTACTAGCGGGGGATTGGATGAGCAGTTCTTC,CASSTSGGLDEQFF
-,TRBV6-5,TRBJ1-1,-,TGTGCCAGCAGTTCGCGGTACGCTGAAGCTTTCTTT,CASSSRYAEAFF
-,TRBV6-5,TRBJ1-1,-,TGTGCCAGCAGTTACTCGAGACAGACTGAAGCTTTCTTT,CASSYSRQTEAFF
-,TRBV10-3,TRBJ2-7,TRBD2,TGTGCCATCACTAGCGGACAAGGCCCCTACGAGCAGTACTTC,CAITSGQGPYEQYF
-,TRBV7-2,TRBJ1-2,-,TGTGCCAGCAGTCGACAGGAAGGCTACACCTTC,CASSRQEGYTF
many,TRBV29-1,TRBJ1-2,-,TGCAGCGTTCCAGGAGTCTATGGCTACACCTTC,CSVPGVYGYTF
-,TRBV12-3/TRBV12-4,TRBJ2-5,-,TGTGCCAGCAGCCAGAGTTGGGACGTCGAGACCCAGTACTTC,CASSQSWDVETQYF
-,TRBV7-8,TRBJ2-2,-,TGTGCCAGCAGCTTATGGGGGAAGAACACCGGGGAGCTGTTTTTT,CASSLWGKNTGELFF
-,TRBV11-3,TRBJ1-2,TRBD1,TGTGCCAGCAGCGGGTTCCCGCAGGGGGCGCGAGACTATGGCTACACCTTC,CASSGFPQGARDYGYTF
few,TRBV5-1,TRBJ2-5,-,TGCGCCAGCAGCCCGAATTTGGAGACCCAGTACTTC,CASSPNLETQYF
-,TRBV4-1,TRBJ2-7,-,TGCGCCAGCAGCCAAGTCCCGCCCCCACAGGGTTCCTACGAGCAGTACTTC,CASSQVPPPQGSYEQYF
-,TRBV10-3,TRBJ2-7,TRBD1,TGTGCCATCGTTGACAGGGAGTCCTACGAGCAGTACTTC,CAIVDRESYEQYF
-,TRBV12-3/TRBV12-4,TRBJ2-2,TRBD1,TGTGCCAGCAGCCCCAGGGGGCGCAACACCGGGGAGCTGTTTTTT,CASSPRGRNTGELFF
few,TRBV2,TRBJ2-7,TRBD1,TGTGCCAGCAGTGGGCGAGGGGACAGCCGAGTCATGATATACGAGCAGTACTTC,CASSGRGDSRVMIYEQYF
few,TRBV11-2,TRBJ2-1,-,TGTGCCAGCAGCCCTCGGGCCGGTAGCTCCTACAATGAGCAGTTCTTC,CASSPRAGSSYNEQFF
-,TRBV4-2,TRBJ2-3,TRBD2,TGTGCCAGCAGTCGACTAGCGGGGACGATACTCACAGATACGCAGTATTTT,CASSRLAGTILTDTQYF
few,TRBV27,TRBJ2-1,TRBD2,TGTGCCAGCAGTTTATTCAGCGGGGCGAGCGCCTACAATGAGCAGTTCTTC,CASSLFSGASAYNEQFF
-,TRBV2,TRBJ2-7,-,TGTGCCAGCAGTGAGGACAGATCCTACGAGGAGCAGTACTTC,CASSEDRSYEEQYF
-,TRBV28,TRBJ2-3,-,TGTGCCAGCAGTCCCATCGGGGGGCCGAGCACAGATACGCAGTATTTT,CASSPIGGPSTDTQYF
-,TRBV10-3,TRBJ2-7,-,TGTGCCATCAGGGTGGGGCAGGGGAACGCCGAGCAGTACTTC,CAIRVGQGNAEQYF
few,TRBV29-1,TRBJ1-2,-,TGCAGCGTCGACTCCGGAGGCTACACCTTC,CSVDSGGYTF
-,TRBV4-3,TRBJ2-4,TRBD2,TGCGCCAGCAGCCAAGATATAGCGGGGGGGGCCAAAAACATTCAGTACTTC,CASSQDIAGGAKNIQYF
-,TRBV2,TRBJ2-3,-,TGTGCCAGCAGTGTAACTACCCGCACAGATACGCAGTATTTT,CASSVTTRTDTQYF
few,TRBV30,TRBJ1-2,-,TGTGCCTGGAGTGTACGCCCGGTGAGAACCAACTATGGCTACACCTTC,CAWSVRPVRTNYGYTF
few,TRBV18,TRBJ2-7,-,TGTGCCAGCTCACCATCGCGGGGCTACGAGCAGTACTTC,CASSPSRGYEQYF